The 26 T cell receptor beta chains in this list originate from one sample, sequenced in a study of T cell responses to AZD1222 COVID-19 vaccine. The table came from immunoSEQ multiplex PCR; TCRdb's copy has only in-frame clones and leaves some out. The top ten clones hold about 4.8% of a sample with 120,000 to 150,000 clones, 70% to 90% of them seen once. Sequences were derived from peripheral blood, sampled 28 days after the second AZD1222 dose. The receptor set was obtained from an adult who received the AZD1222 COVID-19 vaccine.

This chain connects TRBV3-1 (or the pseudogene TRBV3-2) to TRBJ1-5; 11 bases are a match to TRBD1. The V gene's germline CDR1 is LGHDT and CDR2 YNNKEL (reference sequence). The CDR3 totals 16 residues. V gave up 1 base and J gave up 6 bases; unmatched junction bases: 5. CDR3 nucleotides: TGTGCCAGCAGCCAAGGGGGACAGGGGGATCTTCAGCCCCAGCATTTT. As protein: CASSQGGQGDLQPQHF.

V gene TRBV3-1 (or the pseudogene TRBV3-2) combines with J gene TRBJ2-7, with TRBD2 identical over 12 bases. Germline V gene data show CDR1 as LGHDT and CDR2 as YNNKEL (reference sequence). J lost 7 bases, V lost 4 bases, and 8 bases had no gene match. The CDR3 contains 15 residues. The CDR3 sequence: CASSLTSGGVWEQYF. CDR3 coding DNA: TGTGCCAGCAGCCTGACTAGCGGGGGTGTGTGGGAGCAGTACTTC.

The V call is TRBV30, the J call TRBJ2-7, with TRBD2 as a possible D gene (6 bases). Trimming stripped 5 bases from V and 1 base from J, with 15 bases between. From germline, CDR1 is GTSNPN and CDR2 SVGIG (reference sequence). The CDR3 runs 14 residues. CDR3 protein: CAWVPSVGSYEQYF. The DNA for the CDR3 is TGTGCCTGGGTTCCTAGCGTGGGTTCCTACGAGCAGTACTTC.

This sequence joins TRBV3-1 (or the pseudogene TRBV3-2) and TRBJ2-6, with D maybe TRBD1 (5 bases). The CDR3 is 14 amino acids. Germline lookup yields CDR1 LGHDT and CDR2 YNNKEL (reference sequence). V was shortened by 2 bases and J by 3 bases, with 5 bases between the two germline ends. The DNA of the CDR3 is TGTGCCAGCAGCCAACAGGGTGGGGCCAACGTCCTGACTTTC. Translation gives CASSQQGGANVLTF.

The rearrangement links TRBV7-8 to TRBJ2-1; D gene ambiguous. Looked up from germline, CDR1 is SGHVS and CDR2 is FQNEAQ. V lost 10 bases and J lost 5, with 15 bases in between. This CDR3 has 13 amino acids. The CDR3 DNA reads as TGTGCCATCAAAGGGCGGAATAACAATGAGCAGTTCTTC. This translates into CAIKGRNNNEQFF.

CDR3 in DNA: TGTGCCAGCAGTTTATTTCGGCGGGAGGGCCCAGATACGCAGTATTTT. Translation gives CASSLFRREGPDTQYF. J is TRBJ2-3 and V is TRBV27; 9 bases fit TRBD2. CDR3 size: 16 residues. Unmatched junction bases numbered 6, after V lost 1 base and J lost 4 bases. In germline, CDR1 is MNHEY, CDR2 SMNVEV (reference sequence).

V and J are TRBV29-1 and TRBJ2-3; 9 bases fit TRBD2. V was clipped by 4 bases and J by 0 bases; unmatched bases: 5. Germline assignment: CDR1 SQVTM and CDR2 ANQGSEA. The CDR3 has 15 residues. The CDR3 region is CSVVSGGPSTDTQYF. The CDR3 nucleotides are TGCAGCGTTGTGAGCGGGGGGCCCAGCACAGATACGCAGTATTTT.

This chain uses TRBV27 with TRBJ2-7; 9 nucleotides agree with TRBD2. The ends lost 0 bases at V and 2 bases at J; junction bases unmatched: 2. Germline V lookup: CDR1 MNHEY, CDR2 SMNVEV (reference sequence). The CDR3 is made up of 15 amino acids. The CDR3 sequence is CASSLSSSGTYEQYF. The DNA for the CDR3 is TGTGCCAGCAGTTTATCGTCTAGCGGGACCTACGAGCAGTACTTC.

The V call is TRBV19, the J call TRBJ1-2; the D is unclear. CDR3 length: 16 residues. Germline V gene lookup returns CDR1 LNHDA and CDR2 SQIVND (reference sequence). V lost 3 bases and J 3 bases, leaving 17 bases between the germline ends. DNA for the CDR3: TGTGCCAGTAGTATTGTGAGTGCCCTAAGCGACTATGGCTACACCTTC. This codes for CASSIVSALSDYGYTF.

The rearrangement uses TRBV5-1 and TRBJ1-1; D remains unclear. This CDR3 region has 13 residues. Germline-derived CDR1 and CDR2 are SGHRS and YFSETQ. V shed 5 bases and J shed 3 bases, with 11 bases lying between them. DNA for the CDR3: TGCGCCAGCAGGAATAGTGATCACACTGAAGCTTTCTTT. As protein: CASRNSDHTEAFF.

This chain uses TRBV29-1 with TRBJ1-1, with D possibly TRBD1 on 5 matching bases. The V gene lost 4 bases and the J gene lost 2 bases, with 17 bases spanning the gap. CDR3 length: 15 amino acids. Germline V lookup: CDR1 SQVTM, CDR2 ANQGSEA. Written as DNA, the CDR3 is TGCAGCGTTGCCCCGGGGCAGGTCATTAACACTGAAGCTTTCTTT. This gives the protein CSVAPGQVINTEAFF.

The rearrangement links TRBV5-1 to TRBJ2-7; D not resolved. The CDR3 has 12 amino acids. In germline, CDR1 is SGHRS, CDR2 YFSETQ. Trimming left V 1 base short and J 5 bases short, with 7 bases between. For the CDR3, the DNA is TGCGCCAGCAGCTTGTCTGGGCACGAGCAGTACTTC. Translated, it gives CASSLSGHEQYF.

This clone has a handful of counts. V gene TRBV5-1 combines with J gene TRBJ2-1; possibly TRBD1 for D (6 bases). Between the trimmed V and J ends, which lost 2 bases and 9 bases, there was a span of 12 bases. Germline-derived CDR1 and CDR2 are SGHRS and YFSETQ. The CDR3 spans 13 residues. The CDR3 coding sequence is TGCGCCAGCAGCTTCGACCTAGGGGGTGAGCAGTTCTTC. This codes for CASSFDLGGEQFF.

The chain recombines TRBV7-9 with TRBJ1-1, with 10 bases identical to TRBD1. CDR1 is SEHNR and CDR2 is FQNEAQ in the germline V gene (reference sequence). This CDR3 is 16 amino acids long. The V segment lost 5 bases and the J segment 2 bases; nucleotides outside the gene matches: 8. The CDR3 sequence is CASSLIGTGANTEAFF. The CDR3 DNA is TGTGCCAGCAGCCTGATAGGGACAGGGGCCAACACTGAAGCTTTCTTT.

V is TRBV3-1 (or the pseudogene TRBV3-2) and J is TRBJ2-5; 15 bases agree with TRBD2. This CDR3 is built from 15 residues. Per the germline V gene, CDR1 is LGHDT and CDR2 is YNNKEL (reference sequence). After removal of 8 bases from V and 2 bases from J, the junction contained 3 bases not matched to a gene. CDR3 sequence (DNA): TGTGCCAGCGGGACTAGCGGGGGGCCGCAAGAGACCCAGTACTTC. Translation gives CASGTSGGPQETQYF.

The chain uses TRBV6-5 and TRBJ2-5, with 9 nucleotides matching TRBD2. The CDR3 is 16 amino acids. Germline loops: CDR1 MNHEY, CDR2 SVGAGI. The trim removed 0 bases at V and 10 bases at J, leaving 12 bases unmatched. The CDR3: CASSYSAGGSVLSQYF. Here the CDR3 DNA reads TGTGCCAGCAGTTACTCAGCGGGGGGCTCAGTTCTAAGCCAGTACTTC.

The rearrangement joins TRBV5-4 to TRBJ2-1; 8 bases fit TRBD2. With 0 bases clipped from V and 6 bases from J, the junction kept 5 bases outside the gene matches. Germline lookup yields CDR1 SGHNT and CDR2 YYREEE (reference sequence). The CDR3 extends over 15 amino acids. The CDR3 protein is CASSLVTRGVNEQFF. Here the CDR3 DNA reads TGTGCCAGCAGCTTGGTTACGCGGGGGGTCAATGAGCAGTTCTTC.

The CDR3 nucleotides are TGTGCCAGCAGTACCGGACAGGGAGAGACCCAGTACTTC. Its translation is CASSTGQGETQYF. The chain couples TRBV28 to TRBJ2-5; 8 bases agree with TRBD1. This CDR3 is 13 amino acids long. Germline V gene sequence: CDR1 MDHEN, CDR2 SYDVKM. V lost 5 bases and J lost 4; bases outside the gene matches: 3. Combining the CDR3 with reference TRBV28 and TRBJ2-5 gives the whole variable domain DVKVTQSSRYLVKRTGEKVFLECVQDMDHENMFWYRQDPGLGLRLIYFSYDVKMKEKGDIPEGYSVSREKKERFSLILESASTNQTSMYLCASSTGQGETQYFGPGTRLLVL.

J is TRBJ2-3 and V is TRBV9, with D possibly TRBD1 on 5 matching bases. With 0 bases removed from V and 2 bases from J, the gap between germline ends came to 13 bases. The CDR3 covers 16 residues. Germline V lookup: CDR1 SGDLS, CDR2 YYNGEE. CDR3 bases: TGTGCCAGCAGCGTAGAGGGAACAGGAGCCACAGATACGCAGTATTTT. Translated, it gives CASSVEGTGATDTQYF. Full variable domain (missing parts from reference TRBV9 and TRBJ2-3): DSGVTQTPKHLITATGQRVTLRCSPRSGDLSVYWYQQSLDQGLQFLIQYYNGEERAKGNILERFSAQQFPDLHSELNLSSLELGDSALYFCASSVEGTGATDTQYFGPGTRLTVL.

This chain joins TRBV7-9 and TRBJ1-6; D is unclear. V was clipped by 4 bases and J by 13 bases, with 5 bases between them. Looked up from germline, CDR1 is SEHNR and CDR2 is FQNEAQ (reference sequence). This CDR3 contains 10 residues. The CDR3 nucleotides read TGTGCCAGCAGCTCCGACCCCCTCCACTTT. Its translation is CASSSDPLHF. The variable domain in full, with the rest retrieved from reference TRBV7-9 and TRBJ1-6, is DTGVSQNPRHKITKRGQNVTFRCDPISEHNRLYWYRQTLGQGPEFLTYFQNEAQLEKSRLLSDRFSAERPKGSFSTLEIQRTEQGDSAMYLCASSSDPLHFGNGTRLTVT.

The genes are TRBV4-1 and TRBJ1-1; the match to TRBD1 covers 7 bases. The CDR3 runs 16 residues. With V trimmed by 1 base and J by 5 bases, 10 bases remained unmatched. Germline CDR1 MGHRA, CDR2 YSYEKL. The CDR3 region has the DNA TGCGCCAGCAGCCAAGTGACAGGGCCACGGGGGACTGAAGCTTTCTTT. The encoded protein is CASSQVTGPRGTEAFF.

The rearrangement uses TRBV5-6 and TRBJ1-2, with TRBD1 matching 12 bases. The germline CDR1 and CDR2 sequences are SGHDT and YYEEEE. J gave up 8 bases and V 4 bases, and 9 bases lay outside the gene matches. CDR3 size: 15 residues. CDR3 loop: CASSPPGQGAGGYTF. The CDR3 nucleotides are TGTGCCAGCAGCCCCCCGGGACAGGGGGCGGGAGGCTACACCTTC.

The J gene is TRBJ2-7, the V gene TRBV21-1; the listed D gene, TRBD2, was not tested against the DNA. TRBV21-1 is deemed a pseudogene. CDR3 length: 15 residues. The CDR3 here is CASSTKRGPIYEQYF. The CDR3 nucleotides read TGTGCCAGCAGCACGAAGCGGGGACCTATCTACGAGCAGTACTTC.

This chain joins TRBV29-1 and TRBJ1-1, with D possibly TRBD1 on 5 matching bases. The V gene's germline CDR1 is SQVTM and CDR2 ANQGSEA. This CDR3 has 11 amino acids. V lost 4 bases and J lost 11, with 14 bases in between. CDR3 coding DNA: TGCAGCGTTGTGAGGGGCGGGCCGGCTTTCTTT. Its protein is CSVVRGGPAFF.

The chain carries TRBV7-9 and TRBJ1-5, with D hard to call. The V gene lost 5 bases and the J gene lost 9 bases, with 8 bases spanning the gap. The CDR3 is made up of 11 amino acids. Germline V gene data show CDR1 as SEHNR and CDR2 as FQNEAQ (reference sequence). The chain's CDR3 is CASSDGSPQHF. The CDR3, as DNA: TGTGCCAGCAGCGACGGCTCGCCCCAGCATTTT.

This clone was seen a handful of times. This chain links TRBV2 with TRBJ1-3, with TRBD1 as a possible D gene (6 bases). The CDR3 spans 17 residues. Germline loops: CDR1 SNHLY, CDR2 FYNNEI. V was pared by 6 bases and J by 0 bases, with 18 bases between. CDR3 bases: TGTGCCAGCAGCAGGGGACCCCAGGGCCTCTCTGGAAACACCATATATTTT. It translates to CASSRGPQGLSGNTIYF.